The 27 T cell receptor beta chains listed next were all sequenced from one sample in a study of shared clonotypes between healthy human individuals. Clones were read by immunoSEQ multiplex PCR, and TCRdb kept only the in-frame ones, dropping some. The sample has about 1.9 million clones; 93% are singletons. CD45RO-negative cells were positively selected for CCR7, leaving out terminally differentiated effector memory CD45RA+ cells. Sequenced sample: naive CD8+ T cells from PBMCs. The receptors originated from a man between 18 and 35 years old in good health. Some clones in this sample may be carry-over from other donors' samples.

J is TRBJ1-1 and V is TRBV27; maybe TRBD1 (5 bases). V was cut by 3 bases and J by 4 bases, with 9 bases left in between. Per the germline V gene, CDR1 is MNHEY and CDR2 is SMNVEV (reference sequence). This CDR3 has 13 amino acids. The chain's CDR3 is CASSFAGGTEAFF. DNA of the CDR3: TGTGCCAGCAGTTTCGCGGGGGGCACTGAAGCTTTCTTT.

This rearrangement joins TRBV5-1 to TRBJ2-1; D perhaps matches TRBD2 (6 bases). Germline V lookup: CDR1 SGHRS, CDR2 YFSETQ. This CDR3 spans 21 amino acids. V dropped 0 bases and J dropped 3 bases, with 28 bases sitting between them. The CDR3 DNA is TGCGCCAGCAGCTTGGCCGACTCGGTTAGCGGTATCTCCTTCGACTACAATGAGCAGTTCTTC. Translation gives CASSLADSVSGISFDYNEQFF.

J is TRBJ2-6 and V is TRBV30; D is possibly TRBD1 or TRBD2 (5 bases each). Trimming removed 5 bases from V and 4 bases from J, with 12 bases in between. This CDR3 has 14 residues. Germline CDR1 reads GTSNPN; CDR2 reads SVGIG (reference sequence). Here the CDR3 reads CAWGDLPGANVLTF. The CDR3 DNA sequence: TGTGCCTGGGGGGACCTGCCCGGGGCCAACGTCCTGACTTTC.

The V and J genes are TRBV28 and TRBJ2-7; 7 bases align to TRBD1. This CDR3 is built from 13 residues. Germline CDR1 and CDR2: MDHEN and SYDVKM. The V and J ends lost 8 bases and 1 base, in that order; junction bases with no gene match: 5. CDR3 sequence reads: CASHARGSYEQYF. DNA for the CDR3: TGTGCCAGCCACGCCAGGGGGTCCTACGAGCAGTACTTC.

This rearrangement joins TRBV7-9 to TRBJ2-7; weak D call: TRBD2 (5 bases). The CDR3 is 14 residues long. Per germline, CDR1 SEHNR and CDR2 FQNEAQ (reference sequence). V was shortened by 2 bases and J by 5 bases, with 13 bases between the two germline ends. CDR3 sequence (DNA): TGTGCCAGCAGCTTACCCCGAGGGAGTGACGAGCAGTACTTC. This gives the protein CASSLPRGSDEQYF.

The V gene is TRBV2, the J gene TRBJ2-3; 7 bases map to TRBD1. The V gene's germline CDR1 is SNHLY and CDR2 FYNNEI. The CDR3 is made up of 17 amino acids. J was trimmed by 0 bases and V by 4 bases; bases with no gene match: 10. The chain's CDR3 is CASSVPGQRSSTDTQYF. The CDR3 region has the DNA TGTGCCAGCAGTGTCCCGGGACAGAGGTCTAGCACAGATACGCAGTATTTT. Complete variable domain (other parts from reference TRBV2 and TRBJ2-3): EPEVTQTPSHQVTQMGQEVILRCVPISNHLYFYWYRQILGQKVEFLVSFYNNEISEKSEIFDDQFSVERPDGSNFTLKIRSTKLEDSAMYFCASSVPGQRSSTDTQYFGPGTRLTVL.

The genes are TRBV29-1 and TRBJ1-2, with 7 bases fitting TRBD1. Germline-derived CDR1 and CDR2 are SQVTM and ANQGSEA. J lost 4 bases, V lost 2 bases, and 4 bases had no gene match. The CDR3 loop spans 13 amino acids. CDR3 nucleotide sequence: TGCAGCGTTGAACAGAGGGACAGCTATGGCTACACCTTC. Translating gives CSVEQRDSYGYTF.

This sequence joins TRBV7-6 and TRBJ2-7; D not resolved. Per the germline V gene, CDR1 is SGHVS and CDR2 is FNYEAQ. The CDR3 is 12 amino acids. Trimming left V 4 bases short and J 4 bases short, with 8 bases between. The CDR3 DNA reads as TGTGCCAGCAGCTCCCCCGGATACGAGCAGTACTTC. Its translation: CASSSPGYEQYF.

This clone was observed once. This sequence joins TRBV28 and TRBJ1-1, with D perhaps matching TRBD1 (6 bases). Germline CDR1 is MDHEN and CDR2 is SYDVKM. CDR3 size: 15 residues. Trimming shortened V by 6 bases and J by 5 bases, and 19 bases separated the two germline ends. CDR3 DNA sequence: TGTGCCAGCAGCTTAAGTGCGGGGGCGGGTACTGAAGCTTTCTTT. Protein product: CASSLSAGAGTEAFF.

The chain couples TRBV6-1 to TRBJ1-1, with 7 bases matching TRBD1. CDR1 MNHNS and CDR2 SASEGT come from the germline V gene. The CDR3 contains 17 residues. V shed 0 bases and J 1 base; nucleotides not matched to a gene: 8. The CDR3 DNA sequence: TGTGCCAGCAGTGAAGCCGTAACAGGGGTTTCGAACACTGAAGCTTTCTTT. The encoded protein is CASSEAVTGVSNTEAFF.

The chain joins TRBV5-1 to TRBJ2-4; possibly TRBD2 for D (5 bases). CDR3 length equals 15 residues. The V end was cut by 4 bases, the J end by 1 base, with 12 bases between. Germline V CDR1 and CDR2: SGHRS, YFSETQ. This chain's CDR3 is CASSTVSGAKNIQYF. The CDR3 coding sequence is TGCGCCAGCAGCACCGTGTCGGGGGCCAAAAACATTCAGTACTTC.

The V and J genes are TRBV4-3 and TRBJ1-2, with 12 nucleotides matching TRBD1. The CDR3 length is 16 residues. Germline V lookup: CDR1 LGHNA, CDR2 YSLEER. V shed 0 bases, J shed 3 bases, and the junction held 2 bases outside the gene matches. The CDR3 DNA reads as TGCGCCAGCAGCCAAGATGGGACAGGGGGCGACTATGGCTACACCTTC. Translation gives CASSQDGTGGDYGYTF.

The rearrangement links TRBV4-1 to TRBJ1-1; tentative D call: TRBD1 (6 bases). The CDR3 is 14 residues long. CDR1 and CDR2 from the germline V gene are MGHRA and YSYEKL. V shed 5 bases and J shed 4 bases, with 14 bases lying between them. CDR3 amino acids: CASSYGGASTEAFF. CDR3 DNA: TGCGCCAGCAGCTACGGGGGGGCCAGCACTGAAGCTTTCTTT.

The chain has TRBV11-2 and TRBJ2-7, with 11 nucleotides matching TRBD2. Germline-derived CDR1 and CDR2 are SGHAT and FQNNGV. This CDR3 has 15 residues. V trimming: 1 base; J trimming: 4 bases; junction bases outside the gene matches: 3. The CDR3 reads CASSLAGLAEYEQYF. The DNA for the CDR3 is TGTGCCAGCAGCTTAGCGGGACTAGCGGAATACGAGCAGTACTTC.

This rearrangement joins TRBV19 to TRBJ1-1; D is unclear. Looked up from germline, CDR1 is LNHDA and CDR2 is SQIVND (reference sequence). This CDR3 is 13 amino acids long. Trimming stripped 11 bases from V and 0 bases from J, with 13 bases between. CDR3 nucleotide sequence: TGTGCCGGGAGGGCTGGTATGAACACTGAAGCTTTCTTT. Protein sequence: CAGRAGMNTEAFF.

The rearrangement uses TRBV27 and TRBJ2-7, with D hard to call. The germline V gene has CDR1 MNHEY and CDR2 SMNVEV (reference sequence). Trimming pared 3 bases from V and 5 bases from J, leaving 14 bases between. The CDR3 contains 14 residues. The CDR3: CASSFLRVLDEQYF. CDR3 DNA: TGTGCCAGCAGTTTCCTACGGGTTCTAGACGAGCAGTACTTC.

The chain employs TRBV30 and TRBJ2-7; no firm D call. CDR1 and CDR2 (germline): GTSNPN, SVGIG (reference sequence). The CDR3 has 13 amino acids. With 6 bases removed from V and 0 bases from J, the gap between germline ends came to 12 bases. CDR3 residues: CACRTSNSYEQYF. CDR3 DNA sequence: TGTGCCTGCCGAACTTCAAACTCCTACGAGCAGTACTTC.

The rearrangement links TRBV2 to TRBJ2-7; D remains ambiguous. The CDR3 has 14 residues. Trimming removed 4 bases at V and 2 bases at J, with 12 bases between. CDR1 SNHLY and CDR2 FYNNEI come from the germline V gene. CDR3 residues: CASSGPANPYEQYF. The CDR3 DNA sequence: TGTGCCAGCAGTGGGCCAGCAAATCCCTACGAGCAGTACTTC.

CDR3 nucleotide sequence: TGTGCCAGCAGCTCACCCCAAAATATAGGGCTCGAGCAGTACTTC. Its protein is CASSSPQNIGLEQYF. This rearrangement joins TRBV7-9 to TRBJ2-7; D gene uncertain. The CDR3 is made up of 15 amino acids. CDR1 is SEHNR, CDR2 FQNEAQ, per germline (reference sequence). V lost 4 bases to trimming and J lost 6 bases, with 19 bases between them.

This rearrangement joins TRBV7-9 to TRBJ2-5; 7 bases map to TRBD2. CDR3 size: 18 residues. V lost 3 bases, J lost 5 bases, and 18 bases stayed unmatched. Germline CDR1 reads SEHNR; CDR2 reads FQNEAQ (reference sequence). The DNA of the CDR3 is TGTGCCAGCAGCTTTTCGGAATGGCGGGAGTTTCGTGGGGAGACCCAGTACTTC. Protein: CASSFSEWREFRGETQYF.

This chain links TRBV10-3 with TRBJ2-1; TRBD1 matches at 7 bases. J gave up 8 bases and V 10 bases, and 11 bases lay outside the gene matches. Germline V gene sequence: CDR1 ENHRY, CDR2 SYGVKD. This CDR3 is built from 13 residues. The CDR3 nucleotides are TGTGCCACTCTACAGGGGTCCGTCGATGAGCAGTTCTTC. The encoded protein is CATLQGSVDEQFF.

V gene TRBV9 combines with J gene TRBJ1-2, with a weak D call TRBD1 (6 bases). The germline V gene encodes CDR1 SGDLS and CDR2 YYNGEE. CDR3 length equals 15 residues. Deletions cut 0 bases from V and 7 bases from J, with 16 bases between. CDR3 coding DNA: TGTGCCAGCAGCGTAGCGGGGGGGCCCTCCGGTGGCTACACCTTC. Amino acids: CASSVAGGPSGGYTF.

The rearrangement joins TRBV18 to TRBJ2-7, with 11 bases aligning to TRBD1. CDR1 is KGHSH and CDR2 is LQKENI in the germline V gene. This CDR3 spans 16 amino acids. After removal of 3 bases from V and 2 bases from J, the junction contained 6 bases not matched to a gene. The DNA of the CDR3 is TGTGCCAGCTCACCCAGGGACAGGGGGATCCCCTACGAGCAGTACTTC. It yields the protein CASSPRDRGIPYEQYF. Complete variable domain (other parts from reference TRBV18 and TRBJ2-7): NAGVMQNPRHLVRRRGQEARLRCSPMKGHSHVYWYRQLPEEGLKFMVYLQKENIIDESGMPKERFSAEFPKEGPSILRIQQVVRGDSAAYFCASSPRDRGIPYEQYFGPGTRLTVT.

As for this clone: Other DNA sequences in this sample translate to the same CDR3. The CDR3 bases are TGTGCCAGCAGCGTAGCCGGGTTCGGCGAGCAGTACTTC. Translating it yields CASSVAGFGEQYF. The V and J genes are TRBV9 and TRBJ2-7; D gene uncertain. This CDR3 contains 13 residues. The ends were cut back, 0 bases at V and 6 bases at J, with 10 bases in the middle. Per germline, CDR1 SGDLS and CDR2 YYNGEE.

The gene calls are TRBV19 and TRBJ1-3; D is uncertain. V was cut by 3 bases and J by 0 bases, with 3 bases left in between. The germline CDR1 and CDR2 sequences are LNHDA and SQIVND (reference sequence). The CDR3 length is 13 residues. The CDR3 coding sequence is TGTGCCAGTAGTATTAGCTCTGGAAACACCATATATTTT. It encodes CASSISSGNTIYF.

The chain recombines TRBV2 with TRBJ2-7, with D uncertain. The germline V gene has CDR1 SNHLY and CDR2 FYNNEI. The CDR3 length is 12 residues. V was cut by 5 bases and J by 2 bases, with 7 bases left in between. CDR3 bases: TGTGCCAGCAGTCTGACTCCCTACGAGCAGTACTTC. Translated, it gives CASSLTPYEQYF.

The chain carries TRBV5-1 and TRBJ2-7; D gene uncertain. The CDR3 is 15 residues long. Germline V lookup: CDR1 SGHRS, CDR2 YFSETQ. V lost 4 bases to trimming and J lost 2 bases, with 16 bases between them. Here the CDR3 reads CASSNPEASTYEQYF. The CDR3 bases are TGCGCCAGCAGCAATCCTGAGGCGTCTACCTACGAGCAGTACTTC.